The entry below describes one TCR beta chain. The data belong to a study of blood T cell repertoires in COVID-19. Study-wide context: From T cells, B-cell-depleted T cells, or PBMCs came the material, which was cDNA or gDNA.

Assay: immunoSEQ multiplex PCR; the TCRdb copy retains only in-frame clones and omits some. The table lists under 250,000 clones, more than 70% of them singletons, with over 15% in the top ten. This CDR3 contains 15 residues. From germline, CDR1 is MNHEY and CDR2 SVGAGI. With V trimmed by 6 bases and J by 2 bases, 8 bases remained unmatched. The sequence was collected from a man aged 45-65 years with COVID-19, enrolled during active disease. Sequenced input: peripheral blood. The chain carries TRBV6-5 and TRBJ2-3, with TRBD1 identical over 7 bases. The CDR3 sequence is CASRESGTATDTQYF. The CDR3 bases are TGTGCCAGCAGGGAGAGTGGGACAGCCACAGATACGCAGTATTTT.